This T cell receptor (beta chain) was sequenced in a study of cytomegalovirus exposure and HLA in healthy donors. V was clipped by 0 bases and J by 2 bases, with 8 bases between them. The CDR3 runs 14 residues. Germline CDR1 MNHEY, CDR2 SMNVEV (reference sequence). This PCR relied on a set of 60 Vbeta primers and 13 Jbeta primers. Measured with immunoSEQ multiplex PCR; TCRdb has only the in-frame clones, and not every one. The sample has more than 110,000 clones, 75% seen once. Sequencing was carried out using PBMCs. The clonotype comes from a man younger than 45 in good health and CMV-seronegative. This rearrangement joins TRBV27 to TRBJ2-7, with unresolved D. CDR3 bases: TGTGCCAGCAGTTTATCTCGGGTTACCTACGAGCAGTACTTC. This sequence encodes CASSLSRVTYEQYF.